Each of the 31 T cell receptor beta chains below was sequenced from the same sample in a study of graft-versus-host responses after intestinal transplantation. Data came from immunoSEQ multiplex PCR; TCRdb stores just in-frame clones and leaves some out. This table holds roughly 25,000 clones, roughly 90% found once. The sequenced sample was PBMCs, obtained approximately 39 days after intestinal transplant. These receptors all come from a human patient who received an intestinal transplant, so some T cells may come from the graft donor.

The chain joins TRBV12-5 to TRBJ1-2; D ambiguous. The V end was cut by 0 bases, the J end by 5 bases, with 25 bases between. The CDR3 runs 19 residues. CDR1 is LGHNT and CDR2 is FRNRAP in the germline V gene. CDR3: CASGLVLVLDLRLGYGYTF. For the CDR3, the DNA is TGTGCTAGTGGTTTGGTACTGGTGCTTGATCTCCGGTTAGGGTATGGCTACACCTTC.

The DNA of the CDR3 is TGCGCCAGCAGCCGTCTCCTTTTGTTTTGGGAGGATGGCTACACCTTC. Translating it yields CASSRLLLFWEDGYTF. The chain uses TRBV4-1 and TRBJ1-2; unclear D gene. This CDR3 region has 16 residues. Germline V lookup: CDR1 MGHRA, CDR2 YSYEKL. V lost 4 bases and J 6 bases, leaving 21 bases between the germline ends.

The gene calls are TRBV11-2 and TRBJ1-2; 10 bases map to TRBD1. V trimming: 5 bases; J trimming: 6 bases; junction bases outside the gene matches: 6. CDR1 and CDR2 from the germline V gene are SGHAT and FQNNGV. The CDR3 is 14 amino acids. The CDR3 reads CASSRGQGGDGYTF. The DNA of the CDR3 is TGTGCCAGCAGCCGAGGACAGGGGGGGGATGGCTACACCTTC.

The chain couples TRBV27 to TRBJ2-2; 10 nucleotides line up with TRBD1. The CDR3 spans 14 residues. V was clipped by 6 bases and J by 6 bases; unmatched bases: 4. Germline CDR1 and CDR2: MNHEY and SMNVEV (reference sequence). The CDR3 sequence: CASSPGTGAGELFF. The CDR3 DNA reads as TGTGCCAGCAGCCCCGGGACAGGGGCCGGGGAGCTGTTTTTT.

J is TRBJ1-2 and V is TRBV18; D might be TRBD1 (5 bases). The germline gives CDR1 KGHSH, CDR2 LQKENI. The germline V and J ends were trimmed by 5 bases and 2 bases, with 12 bases remaining between them. The CDR3 runs 14 residues. The CDR3 loop reads CASSVEGRNYGYTF. The CDR3 DNA is TGTGCCAGCTCAGTGGAGGGACGAAACTATGGCTACACCTTC.

This CDR3 is CASSFSRNMNTEAFF. CDR3 sequence (DNA): TGCGCCAGCAGCTTCTCGCGGAATATGAACACTGAAGCTTTCTTT. V and J are TRBV4-3 and TRBJ1-1; no firm D call. The ends were cut back, 5 bases at V and 0 bases at J, with 13 bases in the middle. This CDR3 region has 15 residues. The germline gives CDR1 LGHNA, CDR2 YSLEER.

This rearrangement joins TRBV27 to TRBJ2-7, with D perhaps matching TRBD1 (7 bases). Trimming removed 8 bases at V and 4 bases at J, with 21 bases between. The CDR3 has 15 amino acids. CDR1 is MNHEY, CDR2 SMNVEV, per germline (reference sequence). This chain's CDR3 is CASRCKGGGLYEQYF. The CDR3 DNA is TGTGCCAGCCGCTGTAAAGGAGGGGGCTTGTACGAGCAGTACTTC.

The chain combines TRBV15 with TRBJ2-7; D may match TRBD1 or TRBD2 (6 bases each). With 3 bases removed from V and 3 bases from J, the gap between germline ends came to 15 bases. There are 15 residues in the CDR3. CDR1 and CDR2 (germline): LNHNV, YYDKDF (reference sequence). The CDR3 DNA follows: TGTGCCACCAGCAGTGAGGGCAGGGGAGGCTACGAGCAGTACTTC. Its translation is CATSSEGRGGYEQYF.

This chain joins TRBV9 and TRBJ2-7, with 7 bases fitting TRBD1. The CDR3 covers 15 residues. Germline CDR1 is SGDLS and CDR2 is YYNGEE. The junction had 8 bases not matched to a gene; V was cut back by 3 bases and J by 2 bases. For the CDR3, the DNA is TGTGCCAGCAGCGCGACAGGGTCGGCCGCCTACGAGCAGTACTTC. This sequence encodes CASSATGSAAYEQYF. The variable domain in full, with the rest retrieved from reference TRBV9 and TRBJ2-7, is DSGVTQTPKHLITATGQRVTLRCSPRSGDLSVYWYQQSLDQGLQFLIQYYNGEERAKGNILERFSAQQFPDLHSELNLSSLELGDSALYFCASSATGSAAYEQYFGPGTRLTVT.

The V and J genes are TRBV27 and TRBJ2-1; the D is unclear. The CDR3 extends over 13 amino acids. The ends were cut back, 2 bases at V and 1 base at J, with 3 bases in the middle. Germline V lookup: CDR1 MNHEY, CDR2 SMNVEV (reference sequence). The CDR3 DNA reads TGTGCCAGCAGTTTAGGGTCCTACAATGAGCAGTTCTTC. Translated: CASSLGSYNEQFF.

The chain carries TRBV7-3 and TRBJ2-3, with 14 bases matching TRBD2. J gave up 4 bases and V 5 bases, and 5 bases lay outside the gene matches. The CDR3 consists of 16 residues. Germline lookup yields CDR1 SGHTA and CDR2 FQGTGA. Written as DNA, the CDR3 is TGTGCCAGCAGCAGGGGGACTAGCGGGAGTGCAGATACGCAGTATTTT. Protein: CASSRGTSGSADTQYF.

The chain is built from TRBV13 and TRBJ1-4; 10 nucleotides line up with TRBD1. Trimming cost V 5 bases and J 0 bases; bases outside gene matches: 12. The CDR3 is 19 amino acids. Germline CDR1 PRHDT, CDR2 FYEKMQ (reference sequence). The CDR3 DNA is TGTGCCAGCAGCCCTTCTCTGGGGACAGGGGTTGCAACTAATGAAAAACTGTTTTTT. Encoded protein: CASSPSLGTGVATNEKLFF.

The chain carries TRBV28 and TRBJ2-7; 8 bases line up with TRBD1. Germline V gene lookup returns CDR1 MDHEN and CDR2 SYDVKM. This CDR3 has 15 amino acids. J gave up 9 bases and V 1 base, and 11 bases lay outside the gene matches. The CDR3 region is CASSLFPGQEKGQYF. CDR3 coding DNA: TGTGCCAGCAGTTTATTTCCGGGACAGGAAAAGGGGCAGTACTTC. Full variable domain (remainder filled in from reference TRBV28 and TRBJ2-7): DVKVTQSSRYLVKRTGEKVFLECVQDMDHENMFWYRQDPGLGLRLIYFSYDVKMKEKGDIPEGYSVSREKKERFSLILESASTNQTSMYLCASSLFPGQEKGQYFGPGTRLTVT.

The J gene is TRBJ2-5, the V gene TRBV5-1; D is unresolved. The CDR3 loop spans 19 amino acids. Germline V lookup: CDR1 SGHRS, CDR2 YFSETQ. V was clipped by 1 base and J by 7 bases, with 29 bases between them. CDR3 loop: CASSLYLVWARRSYWTQYF. CDR3 DNA: TGCGCCAGCAGCTTGTATTTAGTATGGGCACGTCGGTCGTACTGGACCCAGTACTTC.

This clone was counted a few times. The V call is TRBV13, the J call TRBJ2-5; 7 bases agree with TRBD2. Unmatched junction bases numbered 9, after V lost 5 bases and J lost 0 bases. This CDR3 contains 16 residues. Per germline, CDR1 PRHDT and CDR2 FYEKMQ (reference sequence). The CDR3 DNA sequence: TGTGCCAGCAGCCGGGGCTCTAGCGGTAACCAAGAGACCCAGTACTTC. Amino acid sequence: CASSRGSSGNQETQYF.

The V and J genes are TRBV6-1 and TRBJ1-6; D unclear. Trimming left V 4 bases short and J 6 bases short, with 10 bases between. Per the germline V gene, CDR1 is MNHNS and CDR2 is SASEGT. The CDR3 consists of 14 residues. In nucleotides, the CDR3 is TGTGCCAGCAGTGGGGCGGCTGGTAATTCACCCCTCCACTTT. This encodes CASSGAAGNSPLHF.

The chain has TRBV9 and TRBJ1-4; D is possibly TRBD1 (5 bases). Germline CDR1 SGDLS, CDR2 YYNGEE. V was pared by 0 bases and J by 6 bases, with 12 bases between. This CDR3 has 15 residues. CDR3 sequence reads: CASSVGGEGYEKLFF. The CDR3 DNA follows: TGTGCCAGCAGCGTAGGAGGGGAAGGTTATGAAAAACTGTTTTTT. Looking up the rest from reference TRBV9 and TRBJ1-4 gives the full variable domain: DSGVTQTPKHLITATGQRVTLRCSPRSGDLSVYWYQQSLDQGLQFLIQYYNGEERAKGNILERFSAQQFPDLHSELNLSSLELGDSALYFCASSVGGEGYEKLFFGSGTQLSVL.

The chain links TRBV6-5 to TRBJ2-7; TRBD2 matches at 9 bases. Trimming at V came to 6 bases and at J to 2 bases, leaving 5 bases not matched to a gene. This CDR3 has 14 amino acids. Germline V lookup: CDR1 MNHEY, CDR2 SVGAGI. This CDR3 is CASSFSGRPYEQYF. CDR3 sequence (DNA): TGTGCCAGCAGCTTTAGCGGGAGACCCTACGAGCAGTACTTC.

The chain couples TRBV9 to TRBJ2-7, with 7 bases lining up with TRBD2. J was trimmed by 6 bases and V by 0 bases; bases with no gene match: 12. From germline, CDR1 is SGDLS and CDR2 YYNGEE. The CDR3 loop spans 16 amino acids. CDR3 residues: CASSVEGSSGFSEQYF. CDR3 coding DNA: TGTGCCAGCAGCGTAGAGGGGAGTAGCGGGTTCTCCGAGCAGTACTTC.

The J gene is TRBJ2-1, the V gene TRBV19; the match to TRBD2 covers 12 bases. The CDR3 sequence is 19 residues long. Germline loops: CDR1 LNHDA, CDR2 SQIVND (reference sequence). V shed 4 bases, J shed 0 bases, and the junction held 10 bases outside the gene matches. The CDR3 coding sequence is TGTGCCAGTAGTACCCCCGGGACTAGCGGGTCTAGCTCCTACAATGAGCAGTTCTTC. Its translation: CASSTPGTSGSSSYNEQFF.

The gene calls are TRBV27 and TRBJ2-7, with 12 bases fitting TRBD2. V shed 1 base, J shed 4 bases, and the junction held 5 bases outside the gene matches. CDR3 length: 16 residues. Germline lookup yields CDR1 MNHEY and CDR2 SMNVEV (reference sequence). The CDR3 DNA sequence: TGTGCCAGCAGTTTATTGCCTAGCGGGAGGGGATACGAGCAGTACTTC. It specifies CASSLLPSGRGYEQYF.

This clone has just a few counts. The gene calls are TRBV4-1 and TRBJ2-1, with 15 bases aligning to TRBD2. Germline assignment: CDR1 MGHRA and CDR2 YSYEKL. Germline trimming cut 3 bases from V and 0 bases from J; bases unmatched to any gene: 9. CDR3 length: 20 amino acids. CDR3 bases: TGCGCCAGCAGCCAGCATTGGACTAGCGGGAGGGGGAGCTCCTACAATGAGCAGTTCTTC. Amino acid sequence: CASSQHWTSGRGSSYNEQFF.

The CDR3 is CASSPGTDGNTIYF. The CDR3 DNA reads as TGTGCCAGCTCACCCGGGACGGACGGAAACACCATATATTTT. V and J are TRBV18 and TRBJ1-3; D is perhaps TRBD1 (5 bases). The V end was cut by 3 bases, the J end by 4 bases, with 10 bases between. The CDR3 consists of 14 residues. Germline V CDR1 and CDR2: KGHSH, LQKENI.

The genes are TRBV29-1 and TRBJ2-1; TRBD1 might be the D (6 bases). This CDR3 comprises 15 residues. Deletions cut 3 bases from V and 0 bases from J, with 12 bases between. Looked up from germline, CDR1 is SQVTM and CDR2 is ANQGSEA. CDR3 nucleotide sequence: TGCAGCGTTGATGGGACACCGGGCTCCTACAATGAGCAGTTCTTC. Translation: CSVDGTPGSYNEQFF.

The table lists this clone with a count of one. The chain is built from TRBV11-1 and TRBJ2-3; 14 nucleotides agree with TRBD2. This CDR3 has 18 residues. Germline lookup yields CDR1 SGHAT and CDR2 FQDESV (reference sequence). V was clipped by 4 bases and J by 3 bases; unmatched bases: 9. CDR3 amino acids: CASSSPGTSGSMTDTQYF. CDR3 coding DNA: TGTGCCAGCAGCTCTCCCGGGACTAGCGGGAGTATGACAGATACGCAGTATTTT. Drawing the rest from reference TRBV11-1 and TRBJ2-3, the complete variable domain is EAEVAQSPRYKITEKSQAVAFWCDPISGHATLYWYRQILGQGPELLVQFQDESVVDDSQLPKDRFSAERLKGVDSTLKIQPAELGDSAMYLCASSSPGTSGSMTDTQYFGPGTRLTVL.

This rearrangement joins TRBV7-2 to TRBJ1-1; unclear D gene. The CDR3 covers 15 residues. Germline V gene data show CDR1 as SGHTA and CDR2 as FQGNSA. V was shortened by 5 bases and J by 0 bases, with 13 bases between the two germline ends. CDR3 region: CASSGPYNLNTEAFF. The CDR3 nucleotides are TGTGCCAGCAGCGGGCCTTATAATCTGAACACTGAAGCTTTCTTT.

To note about this clone: The sample contains more than one DNA sequence encoding this CDR3. The V gene is TRBV11-2, the J gene TRBJ1-6; D not resolved. The CDR3 has 15 residues. Per germline, CDR1 SGHAT and CDR2 FQNNGV. Trimming took off 3 bases at V and 0 bases at J, with 6 bases between the two ends. The CDR3 DNA sequence: TGTGCCAGCAGCTTGGGTAGCTCCTATAATTCACCCCTCCACTTT. Translated: CASSLGSSYNSPLHF. Full variable domain (remainder filled in from reference TRBV11-2 and TRBJ1-6): EAGVAQSPRYKIIEKRQSVAFWCNPISGHATLYWYQQILGQGPKLLIQFQNNGVVDDSQLPKDRFSAERLKGVDSTLKIQPAKLEDSAVYLCASSLGSSYNSPLHFGNGTRLTVT.

The chain has TRBV7-2 and TRBJ2-1, with 9 bases lining up with TRBD2. Germline V lookup: CDR1 SGHTA, CDR2 FQGNSA. The CDR3 is 16 residues long. The V segment lost 5 bases and the J segment 1 base; nucleotides outside the gene matches: 6. The CDR3 sequence is CASSRLTSGSYNEQFF. In DNA form, the CDR3 reads TGTGCCAGCAGCCGCCTGACTAGCGGTTCCTACAATGAGCAGTTCTTC.

This chain uses TRBV6-5 with TRBJ1-1, with D perhaps TRBD1 (6 bases). The germline V gene has CDR1 MNHEY and CDR2 SVGAGI. This CDR3 is 15 amino acids long. Trimming left V 2 bases short and J 5 bases short, with 15 bases between. The CDR3 DNA is TGTGCCAGCAGTTACAATGCGGGGGCTGGGACTGAAGCTTTCTTT. It specifies CASSYNAGAGTEAFF.

The chain links TRBV6-5 to TRBJ2-2; 7 positions match TRBD2. There are 14 residues in the CDR3. The V gene's germline CDR1 is MNHEY and CDR2 SVGAGI. V lost 6 bases, J lost 5 bases, and 6 bases stayed unmatched. In DNA form, the CDR3 reads TGTGCCAGCAGCCGGTCGGGAGGTACCGGGGAGCTGTTTTTT. Its translation is CASSRSGGTGELFF.

The chain has TRBV4-2 and TRBJ2-1; perhaps TRBD2 as D (6 bases). Germline V gene data show CDR1 as LGHNA and CDR2 as YNFKEQ. Trimming left V 0 bases short and J 4 bases short, with 16 bases between. The CDR3 is 17 residues long. CDR3 sequence: CASSQDRVGSGYNEQFF. In DNA form, the CDR3 reads TGTGCCAGCAGCCAAGATCGAGTCGGGAGCGGGTACAATGAGCAGTTCTTC.